The 9 T cell receptor beta chains reported below all come from one sample, sequenced in a study of CD8+ T cells in alopecia areata. TCR sequencing used cDNA made by reverse transcription of extracted RNA. TCRdb keeps only in-frame clones here, not all; method: immunoSEQ multiplex PCR. Counted here are around 190,000 clones, less than 65% occurring once; the ten biggest clones make up 4% to 5%. Specified treatment: oral pan-JAK inhibitor, 5-10 mg twice daily. The sample in question was CD4+ T cells sorted from blood, obtained at week 4, from a patient treated with tofacitinib. The origin of the receptors is a human donor with alopecia areata.

The chain joins TRBV20-1 to TRBJ2-5; D remains ambiguous. The CDR3 sequence is 11 residues long. Between the trimmed V and J ends, which lost 3 bases and 2 bases, there was a span of 4 bases. In germline, CDR1 is DFQATT, CDR2 SNEGSKA (reference sequence). CDR3 DNA: TGCAGTGCTAGCGGGCAAGAGACCCAGTACTTC. This encodes CSASGQETQYF.

The chain couples TRBV19 to TRBJ2-2; D is possibly TRBD2 (5 bases). Trimming stripped 10 bases from V and 7 bases from J, with 16 bases between. The CDR3 is 13 residues long. CDR1 LNHDA and CDR2 SQIVND come from the germline V gene (reference sequence). CDR3 loop: CATQPSSIGELFF. The CDR3, as DNA: TGTGCCACCCAACCCTCTAGCATCGGGGAGCTGTTTTTT.

In this sample, this clone turned up a few times. The chain combines TRBV18 with TRBJ2-7; D uncertain. This CDR3 has 14 residues. Germline V gene lookup returns CDR1 KGHSH and CDR2 LQKENI. The ends were cut back, 4 bases at V and 6 bases at J, with 16 bases in the middle. CDR3 coding DNA: TGTGCCAGCTCACAAATGACCCTAGGAGTCGAGCAGTACTTC. Translating it yields CASSQMTLGVEQYF.

The CDR3 is CASSETGGIEAFF. In DNA form, the CDR3 reads TGTGCCAGCAGTGAAACAGGGGGTATTGAAGCTTTCTTT. V usage is TRBV6-1 and J usage is TRBJ1-1; 8 bases agree with TRBD1. In germline, CDR1 is MNHNS, CDR2 SASEGT. This CDR3 has 13 amino acids. With 2 bases clipped from V and 7 bases from J, the junction kept 3 bases outside the gene matches.

The chain couples TRBV30 to TRBJ1-4; 9 bases line up with TRBD1. Germline V gene sequence: CDR1 GTSNPN, CDR2 SVGIG (reference sequence). The V segment lost 2 bases and the J segment 5 bases; nucleotides outside the gene matches: 3. This CDR3 spans 14 amino acids. The CDR3 DNA is TGTGCCTGGAGTCCCGGGACAGGGAATGAAAAACTGTTTTTT. Translating it yields CAWSPGTGNEKLFF.

The chain recombines TRBV5-6 with TRBJ2-7; TRBD2 matches 8 bases. The V gene end was trimmed by 5 bases and the J gene end by 2 bases; junction bases not matched to a gene: 6. This CDR3 has 14 residues. The germline V gene has CDR1 SGHDT and CDR2 YYEEEE. The chain's CDR3 is CASRREGRPYEQYF. CDR3 DNA sequence: TGTGCCAGCAGACGGGAGGGGCGACCCTACGAGCAGTACTTC.

This clone showed up just a few times. This CDR3 is CSVEDLGGYTF. The CDR3 nucleotides read TGCAGCGTTGAAGATCTAGGTGGCTACACCTTC. The rearrangement uses TRBV29-1 and TRBJ1-2; D is unclear. Trimming pared 0 bases from V and 7 bases from J, leaving 6 bases between. Germline V CDR1 and CDR2: SQVTM, ANQGSEA. CDR3 length: 11 amino acids.

The CDR3 bases are TGCGCCAGCAGCCAAGATAGGGCTCAGGGAGCAGATACGCAGTATTTT. It codes for CASSQDRAQGADTQYF. This rearrangement joins TRBV4-3 to TRBJ2-3; tentatively, D is TRBD1 or TRBD2 (5 bases each). CDR3 length equals 16 residues. Trimming removed 0 bases from V and 4 bases from J, with 14 bases in between. Germline assignment: CDR1 LGHNA and CDR2 YSLEER.

V gene TRBV30 combines with J gene TRBJ1-1; possible D gene TRBD1, 5 bases. The V gene lost 3 bases and the J gene lost 4 bases, with 15 bases spanning the gap. In germline, CDR1 is GTSNPN, CDR2 SVGIG (reference sequence). This CDR3 is built from 14 residues. CDR3 nucleotides: TGTGCCTGGAGGCTCCTCGGGGCAAGCACTGAAGCTTTCTTT. Protein: CAWRLLGASTEAFF. Full variable domain (remainder filled in from reference TRBV30 and TRBJ1-1): SQTIHQWPATLVQPVGSPLSLECTVEGTSNPNLYWYRQAAGRGLQLLFYSVGIGQISSEVPQNLSASRPQDRQFILSSKKLLLSDSGFYLCAWRLLGASTEAFFGQGTRLTVV.